What follows is one T cell receptor (beta chain) and its context. This table comes from immunoSEQ multiplex PCR, and its TCRdb copy is limited to in-frame clones, with some not included. The table includes roughly 53,000 clones, almost 95% detected once. This specimen belongs to a study of T cell changes during pregnancy in multiple sclerosis. The trim removed 0 bases at V and 6 bases at J, leaving 0 bases unmatched. Germline V gene lookup returns CDR1 SGDLS and CDR2 YYNGEE. The CDR3 runs 15 residues. The chain links TRBV9 to TRBJ2-1, with 13 bases aligning to TRBD2. This sequence was found in a female donor in good health, enrolled as a control in a pregnancy study. The sequences come from CD4+ T cells from peripheral blood mononuclear cells, collected in the second trimester of pregnancy. The DNA for the CDR3 is TGTGCCAGCAGCGTAGGACTAGCGGGGGGCAATGAGCAGTTCTTC. It specifies CASSVGLAGGNEQFF.